The 2 T cell receptor beta chains presented below share a single source sample, sequenced in a study of blood T cell repertoires in COVID-19. Generated by immunoSEQ multiplex PCR, the TCRdb table keeps only in-frame clones and is missing some. The sample consists of over 70,000 clones, less than 85% of them appearing once. The sequenced material came from peripheral blood. The receptors here all came from a man aged 70-80 years with active or convalescent COVID-19.

This clone was observed a handful of times. The chain recombines TRBV11-3 with TRBJ1-1, with D perhaps matching TRBD1 (5 bases). The CDR3 runs to 14 residues. The V and J ends lost 6 bases and 7 bases respectively, with 18 bases between them. The V gene's germline CDR1 is SGHNT and CDR2 YENEEA. CDR3 loop: CASSSPRALHEAFF. DNA for the CDR3: TGTGCCAGCAGTTCTCCCAGGGCCCTCCATGAAGCTTTCTTT.

The chain links TRBV7-2 to TRBJ2-3; D call uncertain. V lost 3 bases to trimming and J lost 2 bases, with 12 bases between them. The germline CDR1 and CDR2 sequences are SGHTA and FQGNSA. The CDR3 has 15 amino acids. The CDR3 DNA sequence: TGTGCCAGCAGCTTCGCGGCGGAGCCCACAGATACGCAGTATTTT. It translates to CASSFAAEPTDTQYF.